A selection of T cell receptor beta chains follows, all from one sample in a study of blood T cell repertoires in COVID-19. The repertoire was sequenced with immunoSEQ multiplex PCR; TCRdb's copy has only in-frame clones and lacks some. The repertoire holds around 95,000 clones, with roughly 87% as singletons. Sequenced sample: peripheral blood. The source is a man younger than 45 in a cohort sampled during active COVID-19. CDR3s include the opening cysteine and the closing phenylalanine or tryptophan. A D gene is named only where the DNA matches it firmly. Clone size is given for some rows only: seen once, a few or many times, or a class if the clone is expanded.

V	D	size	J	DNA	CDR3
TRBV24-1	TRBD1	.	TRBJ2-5	TGTGCCACCAGTGATCCCGGACAGGGGGCGAGGGAGACCCAGTACTTC	CATSDPGQGARETQYF
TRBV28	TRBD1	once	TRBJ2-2	TGTGCCAGCAGATTTCTCCCCGGGACAGGGAACACCGGGGAGCTGTTTTTT	CASRFLPGTGNTGELFF
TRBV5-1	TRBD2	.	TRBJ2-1	TGCGCCAGCAGCCCGGGACTAGCGGGGGGCAGCTCCTACAATGAGCAGTTCTTC	CASSPGLAGGSSYNEQFF
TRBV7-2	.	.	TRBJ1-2	TGTGCCAGCAGCCAGGGGACACTCATAACGGGCTATGGCTACACCTTC	CASSQGTLITGYGYTF
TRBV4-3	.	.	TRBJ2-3	TGCGCCAGCAGCCAACAAGATTCGGGGGACCACTCCACAGATACGCAGTATTTT	CASSQQDSGDHSTDTQYF
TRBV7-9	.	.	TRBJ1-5	TGTGCCAGCAGCTTGGGGCAGACCAATCAGCCCCAGCATTTT	CASSLGQTNQPQHF
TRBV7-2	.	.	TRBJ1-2	TGTGCCAGCAGCTACACAGGGATCTCCGGCGGCTACACCTTC	CASSYTGISGGYTF
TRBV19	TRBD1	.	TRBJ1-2	TGTGCCAGTAGTATAGCAGACAGGGTTGGGGTATATGGCTACACCTTC	CASSIADRVGVYGYTF
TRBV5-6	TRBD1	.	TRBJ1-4	TGTGCCAGCAGGGGGACAGGGGAGGGCGAAAAACTGTTTTTT	CASRGTGEGEKLFF
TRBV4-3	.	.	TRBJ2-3	TGCGCCAGCAGCCAAGATTGGGGCCAACGCACAGATACGCAGTATTTT	CASSQDWGQRTDTQYF
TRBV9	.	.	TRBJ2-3	TGTGCCAGCAGCGTAGGACTGGCTAGCACAGATACGCAGTATTTT	CASSVGLASTDTQYF
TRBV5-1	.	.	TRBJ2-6	TGCGCCAGCAGCTTGGAGTCAGGGGCGAGATCTGGGGCCAACGTCCTGACTTTC	CASSLESGARSGANVLTF
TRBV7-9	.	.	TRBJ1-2	TGTGCCAGCAGCTTAGTAGGCCAGGCCTCTAACACCTTC	CASSLVGQASNTF
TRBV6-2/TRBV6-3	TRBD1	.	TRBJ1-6	TGTGCCAGCAGTTACTGGATGACAGGGAATTCACCCCTCCACTTT	CASSYWMTGNSPLHF
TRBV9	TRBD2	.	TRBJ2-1	TGTGCCAGCAGCGTAGGCCTAGCGGGGGCCCTCTACAATGAGCAGTTCTTC	CASSVGLAGALYNEQFF
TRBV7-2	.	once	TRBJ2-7	TGTGCCAGCAGCTTAGTTAATAGTTACGAGCAGTACTTC	CASSLVNSYEQYF
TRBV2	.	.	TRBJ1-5	TGTGCCAGTCAAGGACCAGGGTTGGTCCAGCCCCAGCATTTT	CASQGPGLVQPQHF
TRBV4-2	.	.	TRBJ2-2	TGTGCCAGCAGCCAAGAATTTGGAGCGACCGGGGAGCTGTTTTTT	CASSQEFGATGELFF
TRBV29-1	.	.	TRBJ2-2	TGCAGCGTTGCACAGGAGAACACCGGGGAGCTGTTTTTT	CSVAQENTGELFF
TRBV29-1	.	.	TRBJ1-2	TGCAGCGTTGAAGGTCCGGACTATGGCTACACCTTC	CSVEGPDYGYTF
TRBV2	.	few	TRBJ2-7	TGTGCCAGCAGCGCGGACTTCCTACCGCAGTACTTC	CASSADFLPQYF
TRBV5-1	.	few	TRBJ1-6	TGCGCCAGCAGCTTGACTAGCTCCTATAATTCACCCCTCCACTTT	CASSLTSSYNSPLHF